What follows is one TCR beta chain and its context. The data are from a study of blood T cell repertoires in COVID-19. Looking at the study overall: Samples came from the United States, Italy and Spain, spanning acute and convalescent COVID-19. In each case, the material was cDNA or gDNA derived from T cells, B-cell-depleted T cells, or PBMCs.

In the original analysis: Counts of nucleated cells, estimated from reference gene primer amplification, were obtained. Libraries were prepared by immunoSEQ multiplex PCR; TCRdb keeps only in-frame clonotypes and omits some of them. The DNA was the basis for D and trimming; V, J and clone size are from that table. This sample has about 260,000 clones, with approximately 86% found just once. The sequenced sample consisted of peripheral blood. This sequence was found in a man aged 30 to 39 with active or convalescent COVID-19.

CDR3 sequence: CASSQGVTGTGGNQPQHF. The DNA for the CDR3 is TGCGCCAGCAGCCAAGGGGTTACCGGGACAGGGGGCAATCAGCCCCAGCATTTT. The chain carries TRBV4-1 and TRBJ1-5; 10 nucleotides line up with TRBD1. Germline V gene data show CDR1 as MGHRA and CDR2 as YSYEKL. Unmatched junction bases numbered 8, after V lost 1 base and J lost 2 bases. The CDR3 covers 18 residues.